This T cell receptor (beta chain) was retrieved from a study of memory CD4+ T cells and cytomegalovirus serostatus. The wider study: Healthy Belgian adult donors included several CMV-positive and some 23 CMV-negative people. Overall study results and limits: The CMV-associated TCR signature appears largely within the CD4+ memory repertoire.

The method was immunoSEQ multiplex PCR; TCRdb's version includes in-frame clones alone and lacks a portion of them. The profile shows just under 65,000 clones, approximately 80% of them singletons. Turning to this clone: Its antigen is not known.

CDR3 size: 16 residues. The V gene lost 5 bases and the J gene lost 4 bases, with 19 bases spanning the gap. Germline lookup yields CDR1 LNHDA and CDR2 SQIVND (reference sequence). The sort gate was single viable CD3+CD4+CD8-CD45RO+ cells for memory CD4+ T cells. This chain uses TRBV19 with TRBJ2-3, with a possible D match to TRBD1 (5 bases). The clonotype originates from an adult in good health and CMV-seronegative. The specimen was memory CD4+ T cells from blood. The CDR3 loop is CASSPDGQGKSDTQYF. The CDR3 bases are TGTGCCAGTAGTCCCGACGGACAAGGGAAATCAGATACGCAGTATTTT.